The entry below gives a single T cell receptor beta chain sequence along with its context. The antigen it recognizes is unknown. Per-nucleotide qualities are absent, and no much larger clonotype sits a single base away. CDR1 and CDR2, per the germline V gene, are SQVTM and ANQGSEA. Taken from cysteine to phenylalanine, the CDR3 has 15 residues. The kept DNA is CDR3 alone, 45 bases in frame from the first base. The V end gives up 7 bases and the J end 4 bases, leaving 14 bases in the junction not matched to a gene. The immunoSEQ Assay, a bias-controlled multiplex PCR, was used to amplify TCRbeta CDR3 regions from genomic DNA. Processing in the source paper ran as follows. The number of nucleated cells in each sample was estimated by amplification of reference gene primers within the assay. Sequence reads were collapsed and filtered to measure the absolute abundance of every unique TCRbeta CDR3 rearrangement. Productive Simpson clonality was computed per sample as the square root of Simpson's diversity index over productive rearrangements. TCRdb carries this immuneACCESS record with in-frame sequences only. Its versions omit some clonotypes, under half of them owing to an unresolved V gene in the studies checked, with the rest unexplained. V and J calls and clone size are copied from that table; D and trimming were computed from the DNA. The sample table lists some 330,000 clones, around 87% of them with a count of one. The ten largest clones capture roughly 1.9% of the sample.

The sample belongs to a study of blood T cell repertoires in COVID-19 (dated by TCRdb to 2020 to 2021). In terms of the full investigation: Recovered participants in ImmuneRACE Cohort 3 were defined as having two consecutive negative NP/OP PCR tests, clearance from a healthcare professional, or resolution of symptoms. The collaborator samples originated in the United States, Italy and Spain and spanned the acute and convalescent phases of COVID-19. The prospective study material was composed of cDNA or gDNA derived from T cells, B-cell-depleted T cells, or PBMCs. The dataset comprised deeply sampled blood TCRbeta repertoires from subjects exposed to, actively infected with, or recovered from COVID-19. A freely available public database, intended as a resource for researchers studying the immune response to SARS-CoV-2, is where the repertoires were released. The samples were drawn from two sources: the first 160 participants of the ongoing ImmuneRACE study, and 1,200 or so subjects contributed by 6 global collaborators. Sample metadata almost always included a de-identified subject ID, COVID-19 status, age in years and sex. Where HLA class I and class II types were available, the types were taken from metadata supplied by the sample provider, not from assay-based typing. Summary of the overall study and its limitations: The amount of clinical and demographic metadata varied by source and participant and was provided uncurated.

Enrolling through a virtual design, the prospective study's participants ranged in age from roughly 18 to 95 years and lived across 20 to 25 United States geographic areas. Cohort assignment in the prospective study relied on participant-reported clinical history from a screening survey and a study questionnaire. In the prospective study, mobile phlebotomists collected whole blood, serum and a nasopharyngeal or oropharyngeal swab from each participant. Over an approximately 2-month period, participants in the prospective study had the option of providing additional blood draws and questionnaires. Prospective study blood samples were shipped either frozen or at room temperature before DNA extraction.

This sequence originates from a man between 35 and 55 years old in a cohort exposed to, infected with or recovered from COVID-19 (not recorded which). The sequence links TRBV29-1 to TRBJ1-1, and 8 bases in between align with TRBD1. Sequenced sample: PBMCs or T cells enriched from blood (not recorded which). The DNA sequence follows: TGCAGCGGGATCGGGCAGGGGGCCTTGGGCACTGAAGCTTTCTTT. Its amino acids are CSGIGQGALGTEAFF.